Detailed here is one T cell receptor beta chain. Its antigen is still unknown. TCRdb's copy holds only in-frame clones and misses some; the assay was immunoSEQ multiplex PCR. The sample consists of 52,000 or so clones, nearly 90% of them appearing once. These data come from a study of OX40 agonist ivuxolimab in advanced cancers. For the study at large: Administration of intravenous ivuxolimab to patients occurred every 2 weeks at 0.01 to 10 mg/kg. People who had prior anti-PD-1, anti-PD-L1 or anti-CTLA-4 therapy could take part, and about 40% had some. Study conclusions and caveats: On average, a greater number of expanded clones characterised CD8+ T cells relative to CD4+.

V lost 1 base to trimming and J lost 0 bases, with 6 bases between them. The germline V gene has CDR1 LNHDA and CDR2 SQIVND (reference sequence). The CDR3 has 14 residues. Patients were ruled out by autoimmune disease history or systemic immunosuppression. The specimen comprised CD4+ or CD8+ T cells sorted from blood, sampled in a trial of the OX40 agonist ivuxolimab. The clonotype comes from an adult with an advanced solid tumor such as melanoma, head and neck, liver or kidney cancer. The chain is built from TRBV19 and TRBJ1-1, with D unclear. In DNA form, the CDR3 reads TGTGCCAGTAGTATAGCGGCCCTGAACACTGAAGCTTTCTTT. Translated: CASSIAALNTEAFF. Full variable domain (remainder filled in from reference TRBV19 and TRBJ1-1): DGGITQSPKYLFRKEGQNVTLSCEQNLNHDAMYWYRQDPGQGLRLIYYSQIVNDFQKGDIAEGYSVSREKKESFPLTVTSAQKNPTAFYLCASSIAALNTEAFFGQGTRLTVV.